The source of this T cell receptor beta chain is a study of T cells after yellow fever vaccination. TCRdb reprocessed the 5' RACE reads via MiXCR and lists one record per CDR3 protein. The repertoire holds about 310,000 distinct CDR3 sequences, with around 3.6% as singletons. The source is a man aged 18 to 30 who received the YFV17D yellow fever vaccine. The sample in question was PBMCs, obtained on the day of the yellow fever booster vaccination.

The CDR3 spells CASSLAALNTEAFF. The CDR3 DNA reads as TGTGCCAGCAGCTTAGCCGCTTTGAACACTGAAGCTTTCTTT. This rearrangement joins TRBV7-9 to TRBJ1-1, with unresolved D. V was cut by 0 bases and J by 0 bases, with 5 bases left in between. Germline loops: CDR1 SEHNR, CDR2 FQNEAQ (reference sequence). CDR3 length: 14 residues.